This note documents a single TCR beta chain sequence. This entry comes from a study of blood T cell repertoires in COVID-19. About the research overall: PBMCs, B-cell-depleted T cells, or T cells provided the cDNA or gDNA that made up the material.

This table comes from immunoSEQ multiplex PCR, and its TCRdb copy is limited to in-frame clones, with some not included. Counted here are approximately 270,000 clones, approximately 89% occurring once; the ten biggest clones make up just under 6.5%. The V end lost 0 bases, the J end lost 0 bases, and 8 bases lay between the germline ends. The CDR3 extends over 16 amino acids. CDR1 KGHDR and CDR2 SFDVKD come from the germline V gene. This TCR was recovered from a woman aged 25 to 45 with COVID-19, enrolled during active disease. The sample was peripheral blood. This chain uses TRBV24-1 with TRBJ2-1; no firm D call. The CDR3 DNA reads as TGTGCCACCAGTGATTTGCGGAGTAACTCCTACAATGAGCAGTTCTTC. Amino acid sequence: CATSDLRSNSYNEQFF.